Included here is one TCR beta chain sequence, with context. The target of this receptor is not known. No much larger clone exists at a distance of one base, and base qualities are not known. This specimen belongs to a study of blood T cell repertoires in COVID-19 (dated by TCRdb to 2018 to 2020). In terms of the full investigation: Collaborator samples came from the United States, Italy and Spain and covered acute and convalescent phases of COVID-19. The material from the prospective study consisted of cDNA or gDNA derived from T cells, B-cell-depleted T cells, or PBMCs. Deeply sampled blood TCRbeta repertoires from subjects exposed to, actively infected with, or recovered from COVID-19 were included in the dataset. A freely available public database, intended as a resource for researchers studying the immune response to SARS-CoV-2, is where the repertoires were released. Samples came from the ongoing ImmuneRACE study (first 160 participants) plus 1,254 subjects from 6 global collaborators. Nearly every sample came with metadata listing a de-identified subject ID, COVID-19 status, age in years and sex. Where available, HLA class I and class II types were obtained from metadata supplied by the sample provider rather than from assay-based typing. Study-wide conclusions, independent of this receptor: The amount of clinical and demographic metadata varied by source and participant and was provided uncurated.

Taken from the germline V gene, the CDR1 and CDR2 loops are SGHRS and YFSETQ. Counted from cysteine to phenylalanine, this CDR3 has 15 amino acids. The entry retains the CDR3 DNA only, 45 bases that are in frame from base 1. For this chain, trimming is 4 bases at the V end and 1 base at the J end, and the number of junction bases without a gene match is 1. One collaborating source in Seattle enrolled patients during active infection and followed them longitudinally through the course of disease. Collaborating institutions collected whole blood in K2EDTA tubes following their own protocols. Collaborator samples were shipped for TCRbeta analysis as frozen whole blood, isolated PBMCs, or DNA extracted from either sample type. The immunoSEQ Assay, a bias-controlled multiplex PCR, was used to amplify TCRbeta CDR3 regions from genomic DNA. Processing in the source paper ran as follows. The number of nucleated cells in each sample was estimated from the amplification of reference gene primers within the assay. To quantify the absolute abundance of each unique TCRbeta CDR3 rearrangement, sequence reads were collapsed and filtered. For each sample, productive Simpson clonality was calculated as the square root of Simpson's diversity index across productive rearrangements. The table was pulled from immuneACCESS by TCRdb, which kept in-frame rearrangements only. Such tables lose some clones; where checked, under half of the loss comes from unresolved V genes, and the rest has no known cause. The DNA was the basis for D and trimming; V, J and clone size are from that table. This sample holds 220,000 or so clones; more than 85% were observed only once. Roughly a tenth of the sample is in the top ten clones.

The sequence links TRBV5-1 to TRBJ2-7; 14 central nucleotides agree with TRBD2. This TCR derives from a woman in her forties or fifties with COVID-19, enrolled during active disease. Input material: peripheral blood. The CDR3 reads CASSGLAGGSYEQYF. The nucleotide sequence is TGCGCCAGCAGCGGACTAGCGGGGGGATCCTACGAGCAGTACTTC. The full variable domain, with segments outside the CDR3 supplied by the reference TRBV5-1 and TRBJ2-7 proteins, appears as KAGVTQTPRYLIKTRGQQVTLSCSPISGHRSVSWYQQTPGQGLQFLFEYFSETQRNKGNFPGRFSGRQFSNSRSEMNVSTLELGDSALYLCASSGLAGGSYEQYFGPGTRLTVT.